This TCR beta chain originates from a study of cytomegalovirus exposure and HLA in healthy donors. About the research overall: Tens of millions of unique TCR sequences came from HLA-typed donors in an early release. Regarding the study as a whole: A later analysis found common viral pathogens apparently linked to several of the most significant clusters.

Researchers ran the PCR with 60 Vbeta and 13 Jbeta primers. The table came from immunoSEQ multiplex PCR; TCRdb's copy has only in-frame clones and leaves some out. Seen here are 150,000 to 200,000 clones, nearly 80% observed once, and the top ten hold around 1%. There are 12 residues in the CDR3. V lost 4 bases and J 0 bases, leaving 3 bases between the germline ends. Germline CDR1 and CDR2: MNHEY and SVGAGI. A remark on this clone: Its antigen is still unknown.

This chain connects TRBV6-5 to TRBJ1-1; D is undetermined. Sequencing was carried out using PBMCs. This TCR came from a woman aged 45-59 years in good health and CMV-seropositive. The CDR3 bases are TGTGCCAGCAGTTCAGTGAACACTGAAGCTTTCTTT. Translating gives CASSSVNTEAFF.